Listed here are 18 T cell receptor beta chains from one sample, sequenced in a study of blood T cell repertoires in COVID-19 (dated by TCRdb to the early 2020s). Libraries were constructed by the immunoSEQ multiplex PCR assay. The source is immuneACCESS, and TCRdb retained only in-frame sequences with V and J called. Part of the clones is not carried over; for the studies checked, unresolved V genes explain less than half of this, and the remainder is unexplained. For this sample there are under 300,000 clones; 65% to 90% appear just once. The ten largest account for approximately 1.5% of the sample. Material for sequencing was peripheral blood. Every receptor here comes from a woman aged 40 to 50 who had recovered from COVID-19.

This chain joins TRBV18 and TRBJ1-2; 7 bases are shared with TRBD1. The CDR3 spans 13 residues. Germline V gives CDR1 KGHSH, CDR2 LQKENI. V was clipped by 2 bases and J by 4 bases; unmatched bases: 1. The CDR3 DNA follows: TGTGCCAGCTCACCAGGACAGGCCTATGGCTACACCTTC. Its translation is CASSPGQAYGYTF.

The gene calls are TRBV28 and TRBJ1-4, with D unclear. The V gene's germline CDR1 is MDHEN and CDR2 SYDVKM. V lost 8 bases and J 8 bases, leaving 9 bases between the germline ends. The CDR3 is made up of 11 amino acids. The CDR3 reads CASAIYEKLFF. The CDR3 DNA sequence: TGTGCCAGCGCGATTTACGAAAAACTGTTTTTT.

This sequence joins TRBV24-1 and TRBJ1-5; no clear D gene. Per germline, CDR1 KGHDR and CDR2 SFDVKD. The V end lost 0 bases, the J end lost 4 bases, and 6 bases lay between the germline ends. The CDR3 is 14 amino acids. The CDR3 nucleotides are TGTGCCACCAGTGATTTGACAGCTAATCAGCCCCAGCATTTT. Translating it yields CATSDLTANQPQHF.

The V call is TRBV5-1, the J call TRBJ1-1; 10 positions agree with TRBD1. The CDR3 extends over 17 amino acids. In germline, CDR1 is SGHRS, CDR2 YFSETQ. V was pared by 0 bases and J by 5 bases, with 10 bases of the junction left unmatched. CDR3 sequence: CASSLDADRGARTEAFF. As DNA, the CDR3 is TGCGCCAGCAGCTTGGATGCGGACAGGGGGGCGAGGACTGAAGCTTTCTTT. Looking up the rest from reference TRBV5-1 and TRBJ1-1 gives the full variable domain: KAGVTQTPRYLIKTRGQQVTLSCSPISGHRSVSWYQQTPGQGLQFLFEYFSETQRNKGNFPGRFSGRQFSNSRSEMNVSTLELGDSALYLCASSLDADRGARTEAFFGQGTRLTVV.

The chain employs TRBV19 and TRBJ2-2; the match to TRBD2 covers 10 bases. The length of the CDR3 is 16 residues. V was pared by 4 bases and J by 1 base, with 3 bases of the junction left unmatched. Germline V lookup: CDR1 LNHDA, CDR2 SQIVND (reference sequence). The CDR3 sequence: CASSKSGGENTGELFF. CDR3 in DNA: TGTGCCAGTAGTAAAAGCGGGGGGGAGAACACCGGGGAGCTGTTTTTT.

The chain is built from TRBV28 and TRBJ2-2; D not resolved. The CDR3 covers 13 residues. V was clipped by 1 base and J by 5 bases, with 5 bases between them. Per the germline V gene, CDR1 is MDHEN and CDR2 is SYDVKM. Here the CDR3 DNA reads TGTGCCAGCAGTTTATCGTTGACCGGGGAGCTGTTTTTT. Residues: CASSLSLTGELFF.

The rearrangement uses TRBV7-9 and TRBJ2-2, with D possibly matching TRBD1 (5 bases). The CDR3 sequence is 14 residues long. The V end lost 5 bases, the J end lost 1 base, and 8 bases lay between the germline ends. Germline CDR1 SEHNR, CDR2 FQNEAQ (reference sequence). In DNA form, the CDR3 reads TGTGCCAGCAGCCATGGACAGAACACCGGGGAGCTGTTTTTT. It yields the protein CASSHGQNTGELFF.

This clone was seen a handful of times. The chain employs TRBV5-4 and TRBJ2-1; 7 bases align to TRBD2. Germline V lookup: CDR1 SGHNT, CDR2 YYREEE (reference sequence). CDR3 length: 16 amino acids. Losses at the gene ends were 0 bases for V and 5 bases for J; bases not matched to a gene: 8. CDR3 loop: CASSLGRGGAHNEQFF. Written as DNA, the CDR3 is TGTGCCAGCAGCTTGGGGCGCGGGGGTGCTCACAATGAGCAGTTCTTC.

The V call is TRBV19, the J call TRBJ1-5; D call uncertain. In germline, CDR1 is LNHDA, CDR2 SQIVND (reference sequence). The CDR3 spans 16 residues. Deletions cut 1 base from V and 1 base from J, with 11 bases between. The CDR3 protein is CASSIGVGGSNQPQHF. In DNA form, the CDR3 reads TGTGCCAGTAGTATAGGAGTGGGAGGGAGCAATCAGCCCCAGCATTTT.

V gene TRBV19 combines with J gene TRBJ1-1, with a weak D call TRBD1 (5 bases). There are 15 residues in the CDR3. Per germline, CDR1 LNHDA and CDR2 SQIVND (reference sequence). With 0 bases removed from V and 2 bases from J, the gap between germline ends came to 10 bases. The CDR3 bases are TGTGCCAGTAGTATAGATTGGGGCGGTAACACTGAAGCTTTCTTT. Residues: CASSIDWGGNTEAFF.

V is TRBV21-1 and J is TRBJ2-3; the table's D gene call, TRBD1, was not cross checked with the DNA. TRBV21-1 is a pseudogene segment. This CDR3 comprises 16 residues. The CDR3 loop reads CASAGWWQGGTDTQYF. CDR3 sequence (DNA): TGTGCCAGCGCCGGGTGGTGGCAGGGGGGAACAGATACGCAGTATTTT.

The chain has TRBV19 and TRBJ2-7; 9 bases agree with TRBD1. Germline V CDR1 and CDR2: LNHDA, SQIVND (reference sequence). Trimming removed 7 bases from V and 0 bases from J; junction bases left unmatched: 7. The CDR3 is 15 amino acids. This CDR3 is CASTLGTGLSYEQYF. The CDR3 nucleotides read TGTGCCAGTACCCTAGGGACAGGGCTCTCCTACGAGCAGTACTTC.

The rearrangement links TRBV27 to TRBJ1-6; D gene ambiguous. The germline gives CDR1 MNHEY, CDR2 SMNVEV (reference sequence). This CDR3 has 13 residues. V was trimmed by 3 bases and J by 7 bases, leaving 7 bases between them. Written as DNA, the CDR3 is TGTGCCAGCAGTTTCCCCGGGAATTCACCCCTCCACTTT. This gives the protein CASSFPGNSPLHF.

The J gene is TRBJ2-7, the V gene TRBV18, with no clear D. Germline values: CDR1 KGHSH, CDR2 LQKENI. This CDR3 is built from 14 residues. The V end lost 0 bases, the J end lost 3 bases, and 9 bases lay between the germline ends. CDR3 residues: CASSPPTGYYEQYF. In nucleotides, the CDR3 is TGTGCCAGCTCACCACCAACGGGTTACTACGAGCAGTACTTC.

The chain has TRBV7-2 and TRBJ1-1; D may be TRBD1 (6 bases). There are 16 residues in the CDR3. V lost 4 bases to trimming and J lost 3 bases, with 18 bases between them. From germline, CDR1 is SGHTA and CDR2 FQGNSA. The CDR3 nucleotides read TGTGCCAGCAGCTCGCTACACCGGACAGCCTACACTGAAGCTTTCTTT. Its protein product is CASSSLHRTAYTEAFF.

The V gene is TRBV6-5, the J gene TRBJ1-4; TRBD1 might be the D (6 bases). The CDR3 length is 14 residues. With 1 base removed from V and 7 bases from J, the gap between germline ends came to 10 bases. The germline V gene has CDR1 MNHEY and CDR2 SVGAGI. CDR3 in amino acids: CASSYLAGVEKLFF. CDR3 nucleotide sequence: TGTGCCAGCAGTTACTTAGCAGGGGTTGAAAAACTGTTTTTT.

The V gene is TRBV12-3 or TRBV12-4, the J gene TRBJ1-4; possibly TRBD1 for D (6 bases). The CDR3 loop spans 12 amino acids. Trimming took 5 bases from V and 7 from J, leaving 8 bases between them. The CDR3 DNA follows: TGTGCCAGCAGTCAGACAGGTGAAAAACTGTTTTTT. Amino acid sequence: CASSQTGEKLFF.

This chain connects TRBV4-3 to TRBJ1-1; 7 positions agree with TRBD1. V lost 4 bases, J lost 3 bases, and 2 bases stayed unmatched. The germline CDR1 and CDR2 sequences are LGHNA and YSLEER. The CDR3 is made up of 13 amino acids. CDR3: CASSRQGDTEAFF. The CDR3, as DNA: TGCGCCAGCAGCCGCCAGGGGGACACTGAAGCTTTCTTT.